The entry that follows covers one TCR beta chain sequence. It lacks a known antigen. There are no base qualities to consult, and no much larger clone falls within one base. Between the V and J ends, shortened by 6 bases and 2 bases respectively, the junction contains 9 bases. The germline V gene (reference sequence) yields LGHDT for CDR1 and YNNKEL for CDR2. Measured from the cysteine to the phenylalanine, the CDR3 is 13 residues long. The retained sequence is limited to the CDR3, 39 bases, with the frame set at the first base. The treatment or condition label of this sample denotes: allogeneic hematopoietic cell transplantation with graft depleted of TCRalphabeta T cells and CD19 B cells. The children who served as transplant recipients had been given grafts of TCRalphabeta/CD19-depleted allogeneic hematopoietic cells. The data were obtained in a study of T-cell reconstitution after alpha-beta-depleted transplantation in children (dated by TCRdb to 2015 to 2016). With respect to the entire study: T-cell immune reconstitution after TCRalphabeta/CD19-depleted allogeneic hematopoietic cell transplantation in children was quantitatively tracked in the study by means of TCR repertoire profiling. Study-level results and caveats: Hyperexpanded clone frequencies declined over subsequent months; after one year, T-cell counts and TCRbeta diversity were mostly attributed to newly produced T cells. In some patients, the high TCRbeta diversity seen at day 60 was put down to recipient T cells and intrathymic progenitors that had survived conditioning. The apparently early alphabetaT-cell count recovery about two months after transplant was reportedly dependent on only several hundred rapidly expanded clones derived from non-depleted graft cells.

The library was made by PCR. Sequencing took place on an Illumina HiSeq 2500. To normalize quantification of the TCRbeta repertoire, the TCR libraries were built with molecular barcoding that relied on unique molecular identifiers. Starting from the raw public reads, TCRdb applied fastp trimming at Q25, assembled clones with MiXCR and retained in-frame beta chains. Rows are combined by CDR3 protein, so each entry shows the most common genes and DNA. For this sample there are approximately 980,000 distinct CDR3 sequences; about 29% appear just once. Roughly 28% of the sample is held by the ten biggest clonotypes.

The sequence was obtained from a boy in the first two years of life who had a stem cell transplant for SCID, so the T cells may come from the graft donor. The sequence joins TRBV3-1 to TRBJ2-3; the D gene cannot be resolved beyond TRBD1 or TRBD2, each matching 5 bases. The sample in question was PBMCs, mostly from graft donor cells, obtained 360 days after TCRalphabeta/CD19-depleted stem cell transplant. The CDR3 protein sequence reads: CASRGTFTDTQYF. The base sequence is TGTGCCAGCAGGGGGACCTTCACAGATACGCAGTATTTT.